Listed here are 18 T cell receptor beta chains from one sample, sequenced in a study of blood T cells in healthy people across ages. The use of a sample-barcoded 5' primer and a J-beta primer mix characterized a second PCR of about 7 to 12 cycles. One entry per CDR3 protein, called by TCRdb with MiXCR from the 5' RACE reads. The sample holds roughly 800,000 distinct CDR3 sequences, 50% to 65% seen once. The sequenced sample consisted of blood. These receptors were taken from a man older than 75 in good health.

The genes are TRBV5-1 and TRBJ2-2; D is possibly TRBD1 (5 bases). The ends were cut back, 6 bases at V and 3 bases at J, with 12 bases in the middle. CDR1 and CDR2 (germline): SGHRS, YFSETQ. The CDR3 totals 14 residues. The CDR3 protein is CASTPQGHTGELFF. CDR3 in DNA: TGCGCCAGCACCCCCCAGGGTCACACCGGGGAGCTGTTTTTT. Based on the CDR3 plus reference TRBV5-1 and TRBJ2-2, the full variable domain is KAGVTQTPRYLIKTRGQQVTLSCSPISGHRSVSWYQQTPGQGLQFLFEYFSETQRNKGNFPGRFSGRQFSNSRSEMNVSTLELGDSALYLCASTPQGHTGELFFGEGSRLTVL.

The chain combines TRBV7-3 with TRBJ2-3; TRBD2 matches at 7 bases. V lost 5 bases to trimming and J lost 2 bases; unmatched junction nucleotides: 13. The CDR3 extends over 17 amino acids. Germline V gene lookup returns CDR1 SGHTA and CDR2 FQGTGA. As DNA, the CDR3 is TGTGCCAGCAGCCCCCATCTGCGGGGGTCACCCACAGATACGCAGTATTTT. Amino acids: CASSPHLRGSPTDTQYF.

The J gene is TRBJ2-4, the V gene TRBV7-2, with 12 bases that match TRBD2. Losses at the gene ends were 4 bases for V and 13 bases for J; bases not matched to a gene: 11. Germline-derived CDR1 and CDR2 are SGHTA and FQGNSA. The CDR3 has 15 amino acids. CDR3 DNA: TGTGCCAGCAGCTATCTAGCGGGAGGGAGTTACAAGCAGTACTTC. As protein: CASSYLAGGSYKQYF.

The rearrangement links TRBV2 to TRBJ2-4; TRBD1 aligns across 11 bases. TRBJ2-7 explains the end of the DNA better; the J call may be wrong. The CDR3 length is 17 residues. Germline V gives CDR1 SNHLY, CDR2 FYNNEI. CDR3 in DNA: TGTGCCAGCAGTGAAGCGGGGGACAGGGGGAGAGATTACGAGCAGTACTTC. It encodes CASSEAGDRGRDYEQYF.

This clonotype turned up a few times. The chain combines TRBV7-9 with TRBJ2-7; a weak D match, TRBD1 (6 bases). The CDR3 runs 12 residues. Deletions cut 4 bases from V and 3 bases from J, with 7 bases between. Germline CDR1 is SEHNR and CDR2 is FQNEAQ (reference sequence). The CDR3 loop reads CASSWDNYEQYF. The CDR3 DNA sequence: TGTGCCAGCAGCTGGGACAACTACGAGCAGTACTTC.

This clonotype came up a few times. V gene TRBV5-5 combines with J gene TRBJ2-4; 7 bases line up with TRBD2. TRBJ2-5 explains the end of the DNA better; the J call may be wrong. Germline V gives CDR1 SGHKS, CDR2 YYEKEE (reference sequence). The CDR3 extends over 17 amino acids. This CDR3 is CASSQGPGTTPKETQYF. CDR3 in DNA: TGTGCCAGCAGCCAGGGTCCCGGGACTACCCCCAAAGAGACCCAGTACTTC.

V is TRBV20-1 and J is TRBJ1-5; TRBD1 might be the D (6 bases). V lost 5 bases and J lost 7, with 15 bases in between. This CDR3 is 13 amino acids long. In germline, CDR1 is DFQATT, CDR2 SNEGSKA (reference sequence). CDR3 DNA: TGCAGTGCTTCAACAGGGATGGGACAGCCCCAGCATTTT. Its translation is CSASTGMGQPQHF.

This chain joins TRBV5-5 and TRBJ2-7; possibly TRBD1 for D (6 bases). CDR1 SGHKS and CDR2 YYEKEE come from the germline V gene (reference sequence). This CDR3 spans 13 amino acids. V gave up 3 bases and J gave up 8 bases, with 15 bases separating them. CDR3 in amino acids: CASSSGQITKQYF. Written as DNA, the CDR3 is TGTGCCAGCAGCTCCGGACAGATTACGAAGCAGTACTTC.

V and J are TRBV29-1 and TRBJ2-5; D could derive from TRBD1 or TRBD2 (5 bases each). This CDR3 is 13 amino acids long. Trimming shortened V by 6 bases and J by 5 bases, and 16 bases separated the two germline ends. Germline V gives CDR1 SQVTM, CDR2 ANQGSEA. The DNA of the CDR3 is TGCAGCGTCCCGGGACCCGGGCGGGAGACCCAGTACTTC. The encoded protein is CSVPGPGRETQYF.

The chain joins TRBV4-1 to TRBJ2-2, with D possibly being TRBD2 (5 bases). V lost 0 bases, J lost 7 bases, and 9 bases lay in between. Germline V gives CDR1 MGHRA, CDR2 YSYEKL. The CDR3 extends over 14 amino acids. The CDR3 DNA is TGCGCCAGCAGCCAAGATGCGGGTAGCGGGGAGCTGTTTTTT. Amino acid sequence: CASSQDAGSGELFF.

The V call is TRBV21-1, the J call TRBJ2-1; TRBD2 is the table's D call, not checked against the DNA. TRBV21-1 is described as a pseudogene. The CDR3 spans 15 residues. This CDR3 reads CASSALNRGHNEQFF. CDR3 in DNA: TGTGCCAGCAGCGCCCTCAACCGGGGCCACAATGAGCAGTTCTTC.

The V call is TRBV20-1, the J call TRBJ2-1, with TRBD1 as a possible D gene (6 bases). The CDR3 runs 12 residues. The V gene lost 0 bases and the J gene lost 10 bases, with 10 bases spanning the gap. CDR1 and CDR2 from the germline V gene are DFQATT and SNEGSKA (reference sequence). The DNA for the CDR3 is TGCAGTGCTAGAGATACAGGGTGGGAGCAGTTCTTC. It codes for CSARDTGWEQFF.

The V call is TRBV12-3 or TRBV12-4, the J call TRBJ2-7, with 10 bases matching TRBD2. After removal of 3 bases from V and 3 bases from J, the junction contained 5 bases not matched to a gene. The CDR3 spans 15 residues. The CDR3 region has the DNA TGTGCCAGCAGTTTGGGGTCTAGCGGGGGCTACGAGCAGTACTTC. Amino acid sequence: CASSLGSSGGYEQYF.

The chain recombines TRBV18 with TRBJ2-3, with TRBD2 matching 12 bases. CDR1 and CDR2 (germline): KGHSH, LQKENI. Germline trimming cut 6 bases from V and 2 bases from J; bases unmatched to any gene: 6. There are 16 residues in the CDR3. The CDR3 loop is CASSRRTSGNTDTQYF. The CDR3, as DNA: TGTGCCAGCTCCCGACGGACTAGCGGGAACACAGATACGCAGTATTTT.

The V and J genes are TRBV20-1 and TRBJ1-5; 9 nucleotides align to TRBD1. CDR1 and CDR2 from the germline V gene are DFQATT and SNEGSKA (reference sequence). The ends lost 3 bases at V and 2 bases at J; junction bases unmatched: 8. The CDR3 contains 16 residues. The CDR3 DNA sequence: TGCAGTGCTAGTATACACAGGGGGCCGGGCAATCAGCCCCAGCATTTT. Its protein product is CSASIHRGPGNQPQHF.

The V call is TRBV7-2, the J call TRBJ2-5; unclear D gene. The germline CDR1 and CDR2 sequences are SGHTA and FQGNSA. Trimming took 5 bases from V and 4 from J, leaving 11 bases between them. The CDR3 totals 13 residues. CDR3 region: CASSTPVAETQYF. CDR3 coding DNA: TGTGCCAGCAGCACCCCAGTGGCAGAGACCCAGTACTTC.

The chain combines TRBV25-1 with TRBJ1-6; perhaps TRBD1 as D (6 bases). Germline V lookup: CDR1 MGHDK, CDR2 SYGVNS. The CDR3 consists of 14 residues. The V and J ends lost 3 bases and 9 bases respectively, with 12 bases between them. CDR3 DNA sequence: TGTGCCAGCAGTGATTGGGGGCAAGGTTCACCCCTCCACTTT. This translates into CASSDWGQGSPLHF.

This clonotype was recorded a few times. V is TRBV3-1 and J is TRBJ1-5, with 8 bases identical to TRBD1. The V segment lost 4 bases and the J segment 2 bases; nucleotides outside the gene matches: 4. Germline V lookup: CDR1 LGHDT, CDR2 YNNKEL (reference sequence). The CDR3 runs 15 residues. The CDR3 sequence is CASSRGQGGNQPQHF. For the CDR3, the DNA is TGTGCCAGCAGCCGAGGACAGGGAGGCAATCAGCCCCAGCATTTT.